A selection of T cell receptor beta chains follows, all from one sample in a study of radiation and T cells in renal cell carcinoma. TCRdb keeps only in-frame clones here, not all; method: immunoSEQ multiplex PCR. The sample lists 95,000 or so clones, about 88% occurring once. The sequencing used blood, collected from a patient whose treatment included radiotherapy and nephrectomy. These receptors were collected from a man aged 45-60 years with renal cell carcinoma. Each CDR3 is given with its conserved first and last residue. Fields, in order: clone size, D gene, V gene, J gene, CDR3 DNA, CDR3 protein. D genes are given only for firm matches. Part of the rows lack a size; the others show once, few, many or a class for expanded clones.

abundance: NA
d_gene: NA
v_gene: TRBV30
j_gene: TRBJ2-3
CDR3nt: TGTGCCTGGAGTATTGGCGGGAGCACAGATACGCAGTATTTT
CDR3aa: CAWSIGGSTDTQYF

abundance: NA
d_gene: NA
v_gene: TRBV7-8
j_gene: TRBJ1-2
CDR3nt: TGTGCCAGCAGCTTACAGGGTAGCGGCTATGGCTACACCTTC
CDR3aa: CASSLQGSGYGYTF

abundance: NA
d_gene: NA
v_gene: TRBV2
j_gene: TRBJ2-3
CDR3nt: TGTGCCAGCAGCCCAACAGGGAGCGGCACAGATACGCAGTATTTT
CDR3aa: CASSPTGSGTDTQYF

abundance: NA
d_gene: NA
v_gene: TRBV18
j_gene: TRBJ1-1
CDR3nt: TGTGCCAGCTCACCCCTATTCACAGGGAACACTGAAGCTTTCTTT
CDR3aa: CASSPLFTGNTEAFF

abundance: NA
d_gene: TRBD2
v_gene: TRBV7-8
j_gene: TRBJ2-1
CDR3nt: TGTGCCAGCAGAAAACCAGCGGGGGGGGTCAGGGATGAGCAGTTCTTC
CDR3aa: CASRKPAGGVRDEQFF

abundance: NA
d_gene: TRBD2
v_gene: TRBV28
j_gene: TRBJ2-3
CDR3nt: TGTGCCAGCAGTGACGGACTAGCGGGACTAGATACGCAGTATTTT
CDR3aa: CASSDGLAGLDTQYF

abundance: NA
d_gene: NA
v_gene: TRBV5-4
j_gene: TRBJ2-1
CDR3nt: TGTGCCAGCAGCTCCCCGAGGAGCCTCGGGAATGAGCAGTTCTTC
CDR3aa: CASSSPRSLGNEQFF

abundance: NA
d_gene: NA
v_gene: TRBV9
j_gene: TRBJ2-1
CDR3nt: TGTGCCAGCAGTCGAGGGAGCCGGGAGTACAATGAGCAGTTCTTC
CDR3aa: CASSRGSREYNEQFF

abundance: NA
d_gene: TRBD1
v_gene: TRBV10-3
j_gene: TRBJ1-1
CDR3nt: TGTGCCATCAGTGGGTTACAGGGGACTGAAGCTTTCTTT
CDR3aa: CAISGLQGTEAFF

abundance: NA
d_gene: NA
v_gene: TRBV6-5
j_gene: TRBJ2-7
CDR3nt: TGTGCCAGCAGCCGCCGGGCTCGACTGGAGCAGTACTTC
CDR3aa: CASSRRARLEQYF

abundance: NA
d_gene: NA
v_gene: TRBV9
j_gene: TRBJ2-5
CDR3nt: TGTGCCAGCAGCGTATCACCCCAAGAGACCCAGTACTTC
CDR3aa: CASSVSPQETQYF

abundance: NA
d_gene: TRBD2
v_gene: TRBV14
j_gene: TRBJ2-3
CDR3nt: TGTGCCAGCAGCCGCTTCGTCGGGCTAGCGGGGGATACGCAGTATTTT
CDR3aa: CASSRFVGLAGDTQYF

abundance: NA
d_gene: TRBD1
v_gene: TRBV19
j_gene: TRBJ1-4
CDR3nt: TGTGCCAGTAGTATACAGGGGGCATCAAAACTGTTTTTT
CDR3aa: CASSIQGASKLFF

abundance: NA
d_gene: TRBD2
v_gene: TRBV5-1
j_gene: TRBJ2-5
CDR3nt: TGCGCCAGCAGCTCGGGACTAGCGGGAGTGGGGCAAGAGACCCAGTACTTC
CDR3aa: CASSSGLAGVGQETQYF

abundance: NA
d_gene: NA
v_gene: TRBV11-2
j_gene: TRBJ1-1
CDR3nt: TGTGCCAGCAGCTTTAAGAGGACGAACACTGAAGCTTTCTTT
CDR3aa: CASSFKRTNTEAFF

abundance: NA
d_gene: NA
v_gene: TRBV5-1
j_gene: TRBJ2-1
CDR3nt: TGCGCCAGCAGCTTGGCCAGCTTCGGGGCCTACAATGAGCAGTTCTTC
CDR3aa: CASSLASFGAYNEQFF

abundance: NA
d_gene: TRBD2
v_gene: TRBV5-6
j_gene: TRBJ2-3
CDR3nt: TGTGCCAGCAGCTTGGTTCTAGCGGGCGCTGGGCAGTATTTT
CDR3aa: CASSLVLAGAGQYF

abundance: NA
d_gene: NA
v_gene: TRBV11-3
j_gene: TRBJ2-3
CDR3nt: TGTGCCAGCAGCTTAGGACAGACAGATACGCAGTATTTT
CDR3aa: CASSLGQTDTQYF

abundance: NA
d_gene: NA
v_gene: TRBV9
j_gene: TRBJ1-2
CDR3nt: TGTGCCAGCAGCAAACGTAGGGGGGGTAATGGCTACACCTTC
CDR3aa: CASSKRRGGNGYTF

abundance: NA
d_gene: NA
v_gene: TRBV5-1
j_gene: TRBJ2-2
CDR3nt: TGCGCCAGCAGCCTACAGGCGCCGAACACCGGGGAGCTGTTTTTT
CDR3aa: CASSLQAPNTGELFF

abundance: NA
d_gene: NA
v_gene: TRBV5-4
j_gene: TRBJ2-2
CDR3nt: TGTGCCAGCAGGGATACTAGCCCGAGGTTGACCGGGGAGCTGTTTTTT
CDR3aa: CASRDTSPRLTGELFF

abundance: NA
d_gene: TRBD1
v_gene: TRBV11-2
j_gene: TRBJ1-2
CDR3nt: TGTGCCAGCAGCTGGACGGACAGGGGAGGCTACACCTTC
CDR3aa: CASSWTDRGGYTF

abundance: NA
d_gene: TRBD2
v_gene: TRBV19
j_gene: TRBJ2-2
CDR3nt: TGTGCCAGTAGTCCCAACCAGCGGGGTCGGCCCGGGGAGCTGTTTTTT
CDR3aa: CASSPNQRGRPGELFF

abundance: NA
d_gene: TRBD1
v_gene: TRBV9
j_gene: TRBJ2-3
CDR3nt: TGTGCCAGCAGCGTCGGGACAGGGACAACAGATACGCAGTATTTT
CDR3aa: CASSVGTGTTDTQYF

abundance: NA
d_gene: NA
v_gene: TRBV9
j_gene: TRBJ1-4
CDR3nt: TGTGCCAGCAGCGTAGGGCAGGGAGGCGAAAAACTGTTTTTT
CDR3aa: CASSVGQGGEKLFF

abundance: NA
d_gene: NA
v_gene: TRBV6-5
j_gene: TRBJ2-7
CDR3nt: TGTGCCAGCAGCCCATTCAGGGGCTCCTACGAGCAGTACTTC
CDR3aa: CASSPFRGSYEQYF

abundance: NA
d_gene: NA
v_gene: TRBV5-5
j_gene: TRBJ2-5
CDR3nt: TGTGCCAGCAGCTTGGCCAACAGGGCTGAGACCCAGTACTTC
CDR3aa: CASSLANRAETQYF

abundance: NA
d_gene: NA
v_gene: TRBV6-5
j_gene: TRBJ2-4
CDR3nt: TGTGCCAGCAGCATCAGTGACATTCAGTACTTC
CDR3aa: CASSISDIQYF

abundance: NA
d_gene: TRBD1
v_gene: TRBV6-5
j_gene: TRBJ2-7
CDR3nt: TGTGCCAGCACCCCAGGGGGCGGCGAGCAGTACTTC
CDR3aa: CASTPGGGEQYF

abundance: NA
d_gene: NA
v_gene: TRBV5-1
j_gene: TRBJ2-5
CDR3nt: TGCGCCAGCAGCTTGGAGGGTTGGGTTGGGGAGACCCAGTACTTC
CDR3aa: CASSLEGWVGETQYF

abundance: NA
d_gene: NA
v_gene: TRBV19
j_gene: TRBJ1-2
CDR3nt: TGTGCCAGTAGTATAGCTGGGAACTATGGCTACACCTTC
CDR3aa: CASSIAGNYGYTF

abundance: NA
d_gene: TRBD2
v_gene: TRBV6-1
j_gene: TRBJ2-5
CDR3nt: TGTGCCAGCAGTGAAGGCGGGCGGGGGTCCCTATCGTACCAAGAGACCCAGTACTTC
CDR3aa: CASSEGGRGSLSYQETQYF

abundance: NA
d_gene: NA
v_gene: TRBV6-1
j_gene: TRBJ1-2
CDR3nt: TGTGCCAGCAGTGAAGTAGGGTATGGCTACACCTTC
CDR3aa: CASSEVGYGYTF

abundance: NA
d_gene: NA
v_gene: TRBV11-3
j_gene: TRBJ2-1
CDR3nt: TGTGCCAGCAGCTTAGGCTCGTCCAATGAGCAGTTCTTC
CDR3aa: CASSLGSSNEQFF

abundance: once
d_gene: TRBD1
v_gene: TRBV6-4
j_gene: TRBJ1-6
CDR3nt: TGTGCCAGGTCCGGGACAGGGGGCGATTCACCCCTCCACTTT
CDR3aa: CARSGTGGDSPLHF

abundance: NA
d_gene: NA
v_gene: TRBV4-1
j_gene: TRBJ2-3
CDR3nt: TGCGCCAGCAGCCAAGTTGTGCCCTTGGGAATAGATACGCAGTATTTT
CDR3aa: CASSQVVPLGIDTQYF

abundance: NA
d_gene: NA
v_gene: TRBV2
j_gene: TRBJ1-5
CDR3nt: TGTGCCAGCAGTGAAGGGCAGGGCAATGGGTATAGCAATCAGCCCCAGCATTTT
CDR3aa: CASSEGQGNGYSNQPQHF

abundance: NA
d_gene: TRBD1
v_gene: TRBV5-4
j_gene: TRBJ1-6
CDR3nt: TGTGCCAGCAGCTTGGGGGGGGACAGCCAACCCCTCCACTTT
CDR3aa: CASSLGGDSQPLHF

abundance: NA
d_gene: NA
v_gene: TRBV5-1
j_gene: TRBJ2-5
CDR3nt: TGCGCCAGCAGCCCGACCGGGCTGAGTTCGGGGGAGCAAGAGACCCAGTACTTC
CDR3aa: CASSPTGLSSGEQETQYF

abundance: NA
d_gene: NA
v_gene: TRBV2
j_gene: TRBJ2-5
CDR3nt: TGTGCCAGCAGCCCCACCCCAGAGACCCAGTACTTC
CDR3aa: CASSPTPETQYF

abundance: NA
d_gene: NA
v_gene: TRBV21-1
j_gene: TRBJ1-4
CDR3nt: TGTGCCAGCAGCAGACAGGGGGCCCTTAATGAAAAACTGTTTTTT
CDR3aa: CASSRQGALNEKLFF

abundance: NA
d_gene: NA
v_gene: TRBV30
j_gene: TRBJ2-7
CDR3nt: TGTGCCTGGGGGGGTGGATACTACGAGCAGTACTTC
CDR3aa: CAWGGGYYEQYF